A single sample gave rise to the 4 T cell receptor beta chains below, sequenced in a study of STAT5B mutations in CD4+ large granular lymphocyte leukemia. Profiled with immunoSEQ multiplex PCR; TCRdb holds only in-frame clones, not every one. The repertoire holds 25,000 to 35,000 clones, with around 85% as singletons. Material: CD4+ T cells from blood buffy coats. Every receptor here comes from a human donor in good health.

The chain is built from TRBV2 and TRBJ2-7; 12 bases match TRBD1. The V gene end was trimmed by 6 bases and the J gene end by 6 bases; junction bases not matched to a gene: 6. The germline V gene has CDR1 SNHLY and CDR2 FYNNEI. This CDR3 contains 14 residues. The CDR3 DNA follows: TGTGCCAGCAGAACCGGGACAGGGGGCTTCGAGCAGTACTTC. This sequence encodes CASRTGTGGFEQYF.

The chain links TRBV18 to TRBJ2-5, with TRBD1 as a possible D gene (6 bases). The CDR3 is made up of 13 amino acids. V was trimmed by 3 bases and J by 4 bases, leaving 9 bases between them. Germline V gene data show CDR1 as KGHSH and CDR2 as LQKENI. The CDR3 DNA sequence: TGTGCCAGCTCACCGAACAGGGCAGAGACCCAGTACTTC. The encoded protein is CASSPNRAETQYF.

CDR3 bases: TGTGCCATCAGTGAATGGGACTATGGCTACACCTTC. As protein: CAISEWDYGYTF. The V and J genes are TRBV10-3 and TRBJ1-2, with D unresolved. Trimming left V 3 bases short and J 3 bases short, with 5 bases between. This CDR3 is built from 12 residues. Per the germline V gene, CDR1 is ENHRY and CDR2 is SYGVKD.

The chain links TRBV4-3 to TRBJ2-3; D remains unclear. The germline V gene encodes CDR1 LGHNA and CDR2 YSLEER. V lost 1 base to trimming and J lost 4 bases, with 12 bases between them. This CDR3 region has 15 residues. The CDR3 protein is CASSQGVFGADTQYF. As DNA, the CDR3 is TGCGCCAGCAGCCAAGGGGTATTTGGGGCAGATACGCAGTATTTT.